This TCR beta chain is drawn from a study of T cell responses to AZD1222 COVID-19 vaccine. As for this clone: Its antigen is unknown.

Study-wide results and caveats: The donor cohort was predominantly white British with a female majority, and clonal diversity may have been underestimated.

Germline V lookup: CDR1 SGHNT, CDR2 YENEEA. The CDR3 totals 15 residues. J was trimmed by 0 bases and V by 5 bases; bases with no gene match: 6. Data came from immunoSEQ multiplex PCR; TCRdb stores just in-frame clones and leaves some out. Found here are about 86,000 clones, roughly 90% of them singletons; the top ten hold around 3%. The clonotype comes from an adult in good health. The material was peripheral blood, obtained on day 0 of AZD1222 vaccination. V and J are TRBV11-3 and TRBJ1-1; 7 bases fit TRBD1. The CDR3 protein is CASSLGGGLNTEAFF. The CDR3 DNA reads TGTGCCAGCAGCCTAGGAGGGGGCCTGAACACTGAAGCTTTCTTT. The full variable domain, completed using reference TRBV11-3 and TRBJ1-1, is EAGVVQSPRYKIIEKKQPVAFWCNPISGHNTLYWYLQNLGQGPELLIRYENEEAVDDSQLPKDRFSAERLKGVDSTLKIQPAELGDSAVYLCASSLGGGLNTEAFFGQGTRLTVV.